A single sample is the source of the 24 T cell receptor beta chains below, sequenced in a study of technical replicates of blood from a few donors. Profiled with immunoSEQ multiplex PCR; TCRdb holds only in-frame clones, not every one. Among approximately 73,000 clones listed, 96% were seen once. The source material was T cells isolated from PBMCs. These receptor sequences come from a human donor in good health.

The chain combines TRBV2 with TRBJ1-1; 7 positions agree with TRBD1. After removal of 1 base from V and 4 bases from J, the junction contained 0 bases not matched to a gene. Germline CDR1 is SNHLY and CDR2 is FYNNEI. The CDR3 spans 13 residues. DNA for the CDR3: TGTGCCAGCAGTGAAGACAGGGGCACTGAAGCTTTCTTT. As protein: CASSEDRGTEAFF. Full variable domain (rest looked up from reference TRBV2 and TRBJ1-1): EPEVTQTPSHQVTQMGQEVILRCVPISNHLYFYWYRQILGQKVEFLVSFYNNEISEKSEIFDDQFSVERPDGSNFTLKIRSTKLEDSAMYFCASSEDRGTEAFFGQGTRLTVV.

Note on this clone: At one boundary the junction diverges from the germline segment, which might be a read error. The chain carries TRBV9 and TRBJ2-2; D perhaps matches TRBD1 (5 bases). There are 15 residues in the CDR3. CDR1 is SGDLS and CDR2 is YYNGEE in the germline V gene. In nucleotides, the CDR3 is TGTGCCAGCAGCGTAGAGGGGATGAACATCGGGGAGCTGTTTTTT. Translation: CASSVEGMNIGELFF.

The chain employs TRBV20-1 and TRBJ1-2, with a possible D match to TRBD1 (6 bases). CDR3 length: 11 residues. Germline-derived CDR1 and CDR2 are DFQATT and SNEGSKA (reference sequence). Deletions cut 1 base from V and 7 bases from J, with 7 bases between. This CDR3 reads CSARAGAGYTF. The CDR3 region has the DNA TGCAGTGCTAGAGCAGGGGCTGGCTACACCTTC.

The chain combines TRBV2 with TRBJ1-5; TRBD1 aligns across 7 bases. Germline CDR1 is SNHLY and CDR2 is FYNNEI. V gave up 7 bases and J gave up 3 bases; unmatched junction bases: 6. The CDR3 is 14 residues long. The CDR3 bases are TGTGCCAGCACCGGACAGGCTTACAATCAGCCCCAGCATTTT. Protein: CASTGQAYNQPQHF.

The gene calls are TRBV4-2 and TRBJ2-7, with D possibly being TRBD1 (5 bases). The CDR3 loop spans 12 amino acids. Germline V gives CDR1 LGHNA, CDR2 YNFKEQ. The germline V and J ends were trimmed by 3 bases and 3 bases, with 6 bases remaining between them. The CDR3 is CASSQDNYEQYF. CDR3 DNA sequence: TGTGCCAGCAGCCAGGACAACTACGAGCAGTACTTC.

The rearrangement joins TRBV4-1 to TRBJ1-2; D is undetermined. This CDR3 has 13 residues. Trimming took 0 bases from V and 5 from J, leaving 7 bases between them. Germline V gene lookup returns CDR1 MGHRA and CDR2 YSYEKL. In nucleotides, the CDR3 is TGCGCCAGCAGCCAAGATCCCCGTTATGGCTACACCTTC. Protein product: CASSQDPRYGYTF.

V is TRBV27 and J is TRBJ1-2, with D possibly TRBD1 on 6 matching bases. The CDR3 totals 13 residues. Germline loops: CDR1 MNHEY, CDR2 SMNVEV (reference sequence). The V gene lost 6 bases and the J gene lost 2 bases, with 10 bases spanning the gap. The CDR3 region is CASSDRPNYGYTF. The CDR3 nucleotides are TGTGCCAGCAGCGACAGGCCGAACTATGGCTACACCTTC.

The chain couples TRBV28 to TRBJ2-6, with D perhaps TRBD2 (5 bases). Trimming took 6 bases from V and 4 from J, leaving 13 bases between them. Germline V lookup: CDR1 MDHEN, CDR2 SYDVKM. The CDR3 is 15 amino acids. The CDR3: CASSRGSPGANVLTF. The DNA for the CDR3 is TGTGCCAGCAGCCGTGGGAGTCCCGGGGCCAACGTCCTGACTTTC. Full variable domain (remainder filled in from reference TRBV28 and TRBJ2-6): DVKVTQSSRYLVKRTGEKVFLECVQDMDHENMFWYRQDPGLGLRLIYFSYDVKMKEKGDIPEGYSVSREKKERFSLILESASTNQTSMYLCASSRGSPGANVLTFGAGSRLTVL.

The genes are TRBV10-3 and TRBJ2-2, with D possibly matching TRBD2 (5 bases). From germline, CDR1 is ENHRY and CDR2 SYGVKD. This CDR3 is 16 amino acids long. V lost 0 bases and J lost 5, with 13 bases in between. The CDR3 sequence is CAISESLGRGTGELFF. In DNA, the CDR3 is TGTGCCATCAGTGAGTCGTTGGGGAGAGGGACCGGGGAGCTGTTTTTT.

The chain joins TRBV5-1 to TRBJ2-3, with 7 bases aligning to TRBD2. V gave up 2 bases and J gave up 6 bases; unmatched junction bases: 9. The germline V gene has CDR1 SGHRS and CDR2 YFSETQ. The CDR3 spans 15 residues. CDR3 sequence (DNA): TGCGCCAGCAGCTTTCGGCGGGAGAGGGAGGATACGCAGTATTTT. Protein product: CASSFRREREDTQYF.

V usage is TRBV6-5 and J usage is TRBJ2-1; 8 bases align to TRBD2. V trimming: 2 bases; J trimming: 9 bases; junction bases outside the gene matches: 6. Germline loops: CDR1 MNHEY, CDR2 SVGAGI. The CDR3 is made up of 14 amino acids. Here the CDR3 reads CASSYQRELSEQFF. CDR3 coding DNA: TGTGCCAGCAGTTACCAGCGGGAGTTAAGTGAGCAGTTCTTC.

This clone appeared a single time. This chain links TRBV19 with TRBJ2-3; 8 bases align to TRBD1. This CDR3 contains 16 residues. The junction had 9 bases not matched to a gene; V was cut back by 5 bases and J by 2 bases. Germline lookup yields CDR1 LNHDA and CDR2 SQIVND (reference sequence). In nucleotides, the CDR3 is TGTGCCAGTAGTCTCAGGACAGGGAGATTCACAGATACGCAGTATTTT. As protein: CASSLRTGRFTDTQYF.

This rearrangement joins TRBV15 to TRBJ2-3; a possible D gene is TRBD2 (5 bases). V lost 3 bases, J lost 6 bases, and 13 bases lay in between. CDR1 and CDR2 (germline): LNHNV, YYDKDF (reference sequence). This CDR3 is 14 amino acids long. For the CDR3, the DNA is TGTGCCACCAGCAGGGTTTCTAGCCTGGATACGCAGTATTTT. It encodes CATSRVSSLDTQYF.

This sequence joins TRBV18 and TRBJ2-3; the D is unclear. Germline CDR1 KGHSH, CDR2 LQKENI. Trimming took off 5 bases at V and 6 bases at J, with 9 bases between the two ends. The CDR3 contains 12 residues. The CDR3 DNA sequence: TGTGCCAGCTCATACTTCGGGGATACGCAGTATTTT. Its protein is CASSYFGDTQYF. The full variable domain, its missing parts supplied by reference TRBV18 and TRBJ2-3, is NAGVMQNPRHLVRRRGQEARLRCSPMKGHSHVYWYRQLPEEGLKFMVYLQKENIIDESGMPKERFSAEFPKEGPSILRIQQVVRGDSAAYFCASSYFGDTQYFGPGTRLTVL.

The J gene is TRBJ2-3, the V gene TRBV4-1; 7 nucleotides match TRBD2. CDR1 and CDR2 (germline): MGHRA, YSYEKL. The CDR3 covers 16 residues. Trimming cost V 0 bases and J 6 bases; bases outside gene matches: 9. In DNA form, the CDR3 reads TGCGCCAGCAGCCAAGATCCCAGCCCCGGGAGGGATACGCAGTATTTT. It yields the protein CASSQDPSPGRDTQYF.

This sequence joins TRBV2 and TRBJ2-7, with 13 positions matching TRBD2. This CDR3 contains 14 residues. CDR1 and CDR2 from the germline V gene are SNHLY and FYNNEI. V shed 7 bases and J 6 bases; nucleotides not matched to a gene: 6. The CDR3 region has the DNA TGTGCCAGCACGTGGACTAGCGGGAGACCCGAGCAGTACTTC. Amino acids: CASTWTSGRPEQYF.

The chain joins TRBV19 to TRBJ2-2; 13 positions agree with TRBD2. The germline CDR1 and CDR2 sequences are LNHDA and SQIVND (reference sequence). V was clipped by 7 bases and J by 1 base; unmatched bases: 21. The CDR3 length is 22 residues. The CDR3 sequence is CASIQTGTDWTSGRRNTGELFF. The CDR3 nucleotides read TGTGCCAGTATTCAGACCGGGACAGATTGGACTAGCGGGAGAAGGAACACCGGGGAGCTGTTTTTT.

The DNA of the CDR3 is TGTGCCAGCAGCGTAGAGGGGGGGCAGGATGAAAAACTGTTTTTT. Amino acids: CASSVEGGQDEKLFF. This rearrangement joins TRBV9 to TRBJ1-4, with a tentative D call TRBD1 (6 bases). This CDR3 is built from 15 residues. Between the trimmed V and J ends, which lost 0 bases and 6 bases, there was a span of 12 bases. Per germline, CDR1 SGDLS and CDR2 YYNGEE. The full variable domain, rest sourced from reference TRBV9 and TRBJ1-4, is DSGVTQTPKHLITATGQRVTLRCSPRSGDLSVYWYQQSLDQGLQFLIQYYNGEERAKGNILERFSAQQFPDLHSELNLSSLELGDSALYFCASSVEGGQDEKLFFGSGTQLSVL.

The chain combines TRBV27 with TRBJ1-4; 7 bases agree with TRBD1. CDR1 is MNHEY and CDR2 is SMNVEV in the germline V gene (reference sequence). This CDR3 has 14 residues. With 5 bases clipped from V and 6 bases from J, the junction kept 6 bases outside the gene matches. Written as DNA, the CDR3 is TGTGCCAGCAGTAACAGGGGTGGGGATGAAAAACTGTTTTTT. Its protein is CASSNRGGDEKLFF.

J is TRBJ2-7 and V is TRBV30, with TRBD2 as a possible D gene (6 bases). V lost 0 bases, J lost 3 bases, and 12 bases lay in between. Germline lookup yields CDR1 GTSNPN and CDR2 SVGIG (reference sequence). The CDR3 has 14 residues. The CDR3 is CAWSVGRIYYEQYF. For the CDR3, the DNA is TGTGCCTGGAGTGTAGGGAGGATTTACTACGAGCAGTACTTC.

The gene calls are TRBV20-1 and TRBJ2-7, with D uncertain. The CDR3 covers 11 residues. V gave up 3 bases and J gave up 3 bases, with 6 bases separating them. Germline V gene data show CDR1 as DFQATT and CDR2 as SNEGSKA (reference sequence). CDR3 sequence (DNA): TGCAGTGCTAGCCCTAGCTACGAGCAGTACTTC. It translates to CSASPSYEQYF.

This chain links TRBV2 with TRBJ2-1; 7 nucleotides match TRBD2. Germline assignment: CDR1 SNHLY and CDR2 FYNNEI. This CDR3 spans 16 amino acids. Trimming cost V 3 bases and J 4 bases; bases outside gene matches: 9. CDR3 sequence (DNA): TGTGCCAGCAGTGACCAACTAGCGCCGATATACAATGAGCAGTTCTTC. This sequence encodes CASSDQLAPIYNEQFF.

V is TRBV5-1 and J is TRBJ2-2, with a tentative D call TRBD1 (5 bases). The ends were cut back, 6 bases at V and 5 bases at J, with 17 bases in the middle. This CDR3 is 15 amino acids long. CDR1 is SGHRS and CDR2 is YFSETQ in the germline V gene. Here the CDR3 DNA reads TGCGCCAGCACCAAAGGGCCAGGGCAAACCGGGGAGCTGTTTTTT. Protein sequence: CASTKGPGQTGELFF.

J is TRBJ1-1 and V is TRBV6-4; TRBD1 is a possible D gene (6 bases). Per the germline V gene, CDR1 is MRHNA and CDR2 is SNTAGT. The length of the CDR3 is 13 residues. V was shortened by 6 bases and J by 1 base, with 9 bases between the two germline ends. The CDR3 here is CASSRGENTEAFF. In DNA, the CDR3 is TGTGCCAGCAGCAGGGGCGAGAACACTGAAGCTTTCTTT.